This TCR beta chain was captured in a study of T cells in Graves' hyperthyroidism and ophthalmopathy. RNA transcripts provided the source from which TCR beta CDR3 regions were amplified. The TCR CDR3 was amplified in a first-round RT-PCR using the HTBI primer set. Each CDR3 protein is one row after TCRdb ran MiXCR on the multiplex PCR reads. This sample has around 800,000 distinct CDR3 sequences; approximately 40% occur once, and the top ten carry 8.9%. Hyperthyroidism of Graves' type that showed no ophthalmopathy progression within 18 months was stable. Germline lookup yields CDR1 ENHRY and CDR2 SYGVKD. Trimming removed 2 bases from V and 2 bases from J; junction bases left unmatched: 3. The CDR3 spans 15 residues. This clonotype was observed at least ten times.

Sequencing used blood. The rearrangement joins TRBV10-3 to TRBJ2-7; 10 positions agree with TRBD1. This clonotype was sampled from a man between 18 and 35 years old with Graves' hyperthyroidism. CDR3 sequence (DNA): TGTGCCATCAGTGAGGGGGACAGGGGCACCTACGAGCAGTACTTC. Protein product: CAISEGDRGTYEQYF.